The 15 T cell receptor beta chains listed next were all sequenced from one sample in a study of blood T cell repertoires in COVID-19. Data came from immunoSEQ multiplex PCR; TCRdb stores just in-frame clones and leaves some out. Of roughly 160,000 clones in the sample, approximately 79% are singletons; the top ten hold around 8.1%. What was sequenced was peripheral blood. Every receptor here comes from a woman aged 60-75 years with COVID-19, enrolled during active disease.

This clone showed up just a few times. This chain links TRBV3-1 (or the pseudogene TRBV3-2) with TRBJ2-7, with a possible D match to TRBD1 (6 bases). The CDR3 totals 16 residues. The germline V gene encodes CDR1 LGHDT and CDR2 YNNKEL (reference sequence). V was clipped by 3 bases and J by 0 bases, with 15 bases between them. CDR3 protein: CASSQSGTSFSYEQYV. The CDR3 coding sequence is TGTGCCAGCAGCCAGTCGGGGACATCTTTCTCCTACGAGCAGTACGTC.

The V call is TRBV4-1, the J call TRBJ2-3, with D possibly TRBD1 on 5 matching bases. The CDR3 loop spans 14 amino acids. V was shortened by 1 base and J by 2 bases, with 7 bases between the two germline ends. From germline, CDR1 is MGHRA and CDR2 YSYEKL. CDR3 in amino acids: CASSQGQNTDTQYF. In nucleotides, the CDR3 is TGCGCCAGCAGCCAAGGACAGAACACAGATACGCAGTATTTT.

This clone has a handful of counts. The V call is TRBV2, the J call TRBJ2-1; TRBD2 is a possible D gene (6 bases). Trimming took off 4 bases at V and 9 bases at J, with 19 bases between the two ends. CDR1 and CDR2 (germline): SNHLY, FYNNEI. The CDR3 has 15 residues. Here the CDR3 reads CASSVDLARRGEQFF. DNA for the CDR3: TGTGCCAGCAGTGTAGATCTAGCGAGGAGAGGTGAGCAGTTCTTC.

The chain joins TRBV28 to TRBJ1-2; TRBD1 agrees at 8 bases. Losses at the gene ends were 6 bases for V and 2 bases for J; bases not matched to a gene: 2. Germline V gives CDR1 MDHEN, CDR2 SYDVKM. The CDR3 runs to 13 residues. This CDR3 is CASRGTGNYGYTF. CDR3 nucleotide sequence: TGTGCCAGCAGAGGGACAGGCAACTATGGCTACACCTTC.

This sequence joins TRBV4-1 and TRBJ1-2, with 7 positions matching TRBD1. The CDR3 is 17 amino acids. The junction had 14 bases not matched to a gene; V was cut back by 0 bases and J by 7 bases. Germline V CDR1 and CDR2: MGHRA, YSYEKL. CDR3 sequence reads: CASSQESVLTGIGGYTF. The DNA of the CDR3 is TGCGCCAGCAGCCAAGAGTCCGTTCTGACAGGGATTGGTGGCTACACCTTC.

V is TRBV27 and J is TRBJ2-2, with TRBD2 matching 15 bases. The CDR3 length is 19 residues. V gave up 7 bases and J gave up 5 bases; unmatched junction bases: 14. Germline V lookup: CDR1 MNHEY, CDR2 SMNVEV (reference sequence). The CDR3 is CASTLRRTSGRAGTGELFF. Here the CDR3 DNA reads TGTGCCAGCACCCTCCGCCGGACTAGCGGGAGGGCGGGGACCGGGGAGCTGTTTTTT.

The gene calls are TRBV19 and TRBJ2-7; TRBD1 matches at 10 bases. With 4 bases clipped from V and 5 bases from J, the junction kept 11 bases outside the gene matches. Germline-derived CDR1 and CDR2 are LNHDA and SQIVND (reference sequence). This CDR3 spans 16 amino acids. The CDR3 protein is CASSTQPPGQGNEQYF. CDR3 sequence (DNA): TGTGCCAGTAGTACCCAACCCCCGGGACAGGGGAACGAGCAGTACTTC.

The chain links TRBV27 to TRBJ2-3; no clear D. CDR1 MNHEY and CDR2 SMNVEV come from the germline V gene (reference sequence). V lost 2 bases, J lost 2 bases, and 14 bases lay in between. CDR3 length: 16 residues. CDR3 in amino acids: CASSLMPGFPTDTQYF. CDR3 nucleotide sequence: TGTGCCAGCAGTTTAATGCCCGGGTTTCCCACAGATACGCAGTATTTT.

The CDR3 region has the DNA TGTGCCAGCAGTTTCTCCCGAGGGGGCAACGAGCAGTACTTC. Translation gives CASSFSRGGNEQYF. The V and J genes are TRBV28 and TRBJ2-7; 7 bases fit TRBD1. Per the germline V gene, CDR1 is MDHEN and CDR2 is SYDVKM. The CDR3 runs to 14 residues. With V trimmed by 3 bases and J by 5 bases, 7 bases remained unmatched.

This chain uses TRBV30 with TRBJ1-2, with 10 positions matching TRBD1. CDR1 and CDR2 (germline): GTSNPN, SVGIG (reference sequence). The CDR3 runs 14 residues. The trim removed 4 bases at V and 2 bases at J, leaving 4 bases unmatched. The CDR3 nucleotides are TGTGCCTGGAACCCGACAGGGGGCAACTATGGCTACACCTTC. This translates into CAWNPTGGNYGYTF.

In its sample, this clone was seen once. The chain has TRBV12-3 or TRBV12-4 and TRBJ2-1; unclear D gene. Deletions cut 7 bases from V and 3 bases from J, with 4 bases between. CDR3 length: 11 residues. This chain's CDR3 is CASTIYNEQFF. For the CDR3, the DNA is TGTGCCAGCACCATCTACAATGAGCAGTTCTTC.

V and J are TRBV4-1 and TRBJ1-1, with 8 bases fitting TRBD1. This CDR3 region has 15 residues. The junction had 4 bases not matched to a gene; V was cut back by 3 bases and J by 1 base. Germline assignment: CDR1 MGHRA and CDR2 YSYEKL. CDR3 sequence (DNA): TGCGCCAGCAGCCATCCAGGACAGGGGAACACTGAAGCTTTCTTT. It codes for CASSHPGQGNTEAFF.

This chain connects TRBV7-2 to TRBJ2-6; D is ambiguous. Looked up from germline, CDR1 is SGHTA and CDR2 is FQGNSA. The CDR3 sequence is 18 residues long. The V end lost 1 base, the J end lost 1 base, and 14 bases lay between the germline ends. CDR3 sequence: CASSLVAATRSGANVLTF. The CDR3 DNA reads TGTGCCAGCAGCTTAGTGGCGGCAACGAGGTCTGGGGCCAACGTCCTGACTTTC.

This rearrangement joins TRBV11-2 to TRBJ1-2, with 9 bases that match TRBD1. V lost 1 base to trimming and J lost 7 bases; unmatched junction nucleotides: 7. Germline CDR1 SGHAT, CDR2 FQNNGV. This CDR3 is 15 amino acids long. The CDR3 nucleotides are TGTGCCAGCAGCTTAGCTGGGGGGACAGGGTTTGGCTACACCTTC. Its protein product is CASSLAGGTGFGYTF.

This clone was counted once. The chain employs TRBV7-9 and TRBJ1-1; D not resolved. V gave up 1 base and J gave up 4 bases, with 10 bases separating them. Germline-derived CDR1 and CDR2 are SEHNR and FQNEAQ (reference sequence). CDR3 length equals 14 residues. CDR3 protein: CASSLEVAGTEAFF. Written as DNA, the CDR3 is TGTGCCAGCAGCTTAGAGGTCGCAGGCACTGAAGCTTTCTTT.